The rows below give T cell receptor beta chains drawn from one sample of a study of a mutant IDH1 vaccine in newly diagnosed glioma. TCRdb's table, derived via immunoSEQ multiplex PCR, lists solely in-frame clones and lacks some. The table lists about 72,000 clones, 84% of them singletons. These receptors have no known antigen. The sample was PBMCs, taken from a glioma patient whose treatment included an IDH1 peptide vaccine. These receptors were taken from a man aged 18 to 30 with glioma. Both conserved end residues are part of each CDR3. The D gene is left open where the match is weak. Not all rows give a size; the values are once, few, many and, for expanded clones, a class.

abundance: NA; v_gene: TRBV5-1; d_gene: TRBD1; j_gene: TRBJ2-7; CDR3aa: CASSRDRGEQYF; CDR3nt: TGCGCCAGCAGCCGGGACAGGGGAGAGCAGTACTTC
abundance: once; v_gene: TRBV5-4; d_gene: TRBD1; j_gene: TRBJ1-1; CDR3aa: CASSWPGTGSGAFF; CDR3nt: TGTGCCAGCAGCTGGCCCGGGACAGGGTCGGGCGCTTTCTTT
abundance: NA; v_gene: TRBV5-4; d_gene: NA; j_gene: TRBJ2-6; CDR3aa: CASSFWTGSSGANVLTF; CDR3nt: TGTGCCAGCAGCTTCTGGACGGGTTCTTCTGGGGCCAACGTCCTGACTTTC
abundance: NA; v_gene: TRBV6-6; d_gene: NA; j_gene: TRBJ1-3; CDR3aa: CASSRAGSGNTIYF; CDR3nt: TGTGCCAGCAGCAGGGCAGGTTCTGGAAACACCATATATTTT
abundance: NA; v_gene: TRBV7-7; d_gene: NA; j_gene: TRBJ2-3; CDR3aa: CASSLIGGSTDTQYF; CDR3nt: TGTGCTAGCAGCTTGATTGGGGGCAGTACAGATACGCAGTATTTT
abundance: NA; v_gene: TRBV4-1; d_gene: NA; j_gene: TRBJ1-5; CDR3aa: CASSQDGKYSNQPQHF; CDR3nt: TGCGCCAGCAGCCAAGATGGGAAGTATAGCAATCAGCCCCAGCATTTT
abundance: NA; v_gene: TRBV14; d_gene: TRBD1; j_gene: TRBJ2-7; CDR3aa: CASSHGQGDEQYF; CDR3nt: TGTGCCAGCAGCCATGGACAGGGTGACGAGCAGTACTTC
abundance: NA; v_gene: TRBV5-4; d_gene: TRBD1; j_gene: TRBJ2-2; CDR3aa: CASSMDRPLSPGELFF; CDR3nt: TGTGCCAGCAGCATGGACAGGCCACTGTCCCCCGGGGAGCTGTTTTTT
abundance: few; v_gene: TRBV30; d_gene: TRBD1; j_gene: TRBJ1-1; CDR3aa: CAWSVDRGFPQAFF; CDR3nt: TGTGCCTGGAGTGTGGACAGGGGGTTCCCTCAAGCTTTCTTT
abundance: NA; v_gene: TRBV7-9; d_gene: NA; j_gene: TRBJ1-1; CDR3aa: CASSPAREEAFF; CDR3nt: TGTGCCAGCAGCCCGGCCAGGGAGGAAGCTTTCTTT
abundance: NA; v_gene: TRBV5-4; d_gene: NA; j_gene: TRBJ2-1; CDR3aa: CASSRKTDTHKDEQFF; CDR3nt: TGTGCCAGCAGCCGGAAGACGGATACGCACAAGGATGAGCAGTTCTTC
abundance: once; v_gene: TRBV2; d_gene: TRBD1; j_gene: TRBJ2-6; CDR3aa: CASLPGQGAGANVLTF; CDR3nt: TGTGCCAGCCTACCGGGACAGGGAGCTGGGGCCAACGTCCTGACTTTC
abundance: NA; v_gene: TRBV19; d_gene: TRBD1; j_gene: TRBJ2-7; CDR3aa: CASSGTGTEQYF; CDR3nt: TGTGCCAGTTCCGGGACAGGGACCGAGCAGTACTTC
abundance: NA; v_gene: TRBV13; d_gene: NA; j_gene: TRBJ2-5; CDR3aa: CASSFRQEQETQYF; CDR3nt: TGTGCCAGCAGCTTCAGACAGGAACAAGAGACCCAGTACTTC
abundance: NA; v_gene: TRBV7-9; d_gene: NA; j_gene: TRBJ2-1; CDR3aa: CASSPWDPWGNEQFF; CDR3nt: TGTGCCAGCAGCCCTTGGGACCCATGGGGGAATGAGCAGTTCTTC
abundance: NA; v_gene: TRBV7-8; d_gene: TRBD2; j_gene: TRBJ2-2; CDR3aa: CASSYSGLAGGDTGELFF; CDR3nt: TGTGCCAGCAGCTATTCGGGGTTAGCGGGAGGTGACACCGGGGAGCTGTTTTTT
abundance: NA; v_gene: TRBV28; d_gene: NA; j_gene: TRBJ1-1; CDR3aa: CASSSPRVLRSSEAFF; CDR3nt: TGTGCCAGCAGTTCCCCCCGGGTCTTACGGAGCTCTGAAGCTTTCTTT
abundance: NA; v_gene: TRBV28; d_gene: TRBD1; j_gene: TRBJ1-2; CDR3aa: CASSFGASRGGYGYTF; CDR3nt: TGTGCCAGCAGTTTTGGGGCTAGCAGGGGGGGCTATGGCTACACCTTC
abundance: once; v_gene: TRBV7-9; d_gene: NA; j_gene: TRBJ1-1; CDR3aa: CASSSPKELNTEAFF; CDR3nt: TGTGCCAGCAGCTCACCCAAGGAGCTGAACACTGAAGCTTTCTTT
abundance: NA; v_gene: TRBV19; d_gene: NA; j_gene: TRBJ2-2; CDR3aa: CASSIGASGELFF; CDR3nt: TGTGCCAGTAGTATAGGAGCGAGCGGGGAGCTGTTTTTT
abundance: NA; v_gene: TRBV4-1; d_gene: NA; j_gene: TRBJ1-4; CDR3aa: CASSQEGQGRKKLFF; CDR3nt: TGCGCCAGCAGCCAAGAAGGGCAGGGTCGGAAAAAACTGTTTTTT
abundance: NA; v_gene: TRBV4-1; d_gene: NA; j_gene: TRBJ1-4; CDR3aa: CASSHPLGGVATNEKLFF; CDR3nt: TGCGCCAGCAGCCACCCATTGGGGGGGGTTGCAACTAATGAAAAACTGTTTTTT
abundance: NA; v_gene: TRBV2; d_gene: TRBD2; j_gene: TRBJ2-2; CDR3aa: CASSDLGLAGVATGELFF; CDR3nt: TGTGCCAGCAGCGACCTGGGACTAGCGGGAGTAGCTACCGGGGAGCTGTTTTTT
abundance: NA; v_gene: TRBV6-5; d_gene: NA; j_gene: TRBJ2-3; CDR3aa: CASSYRGTDTQYF; CDR3nt: TGTGCCAGCAGTTATCGGGGCACAGATACGCAGTATTTT
abundance: NA; v_gene: TRBV7-7; d_gene: TRBD1; j_gene: TRBJ2-7; CDR3aa: CASSHGTAYEQYF; CDR3nt: TGTGCTAGCAGCCATGGGACAGCCTACGAGCAGTACTTC
abundance: NA; v_gene: TRBV28; d_gene: TRBD1; j_gene: TRBJ1-5; CDR3aa: CASSFPGGQGGRPQHF; CDR3nt: TGTGCCAGCAGTTTCCCGGGGGGACAGGGGGGGAGGCCCCAGCATTTT
abundance: NA; v_gene: TRBV11-2; d_gene: NA; j_gene: TRBJ2-7; CDR3aa: CASSSSREHEQYF; CDR3nt: TGTGCCAGCAGCTCCTCCAGGGAGCACGAGCAGTACTTC
abundance: few; v_gene: TRBV29-1; d_gene: TRBD1; j_gene: TRBJ1-5; CDR3aa: CSVKTGTQPQHF; CDR3nt: TGCAGCGTTAAGACAGGGACTCAGCCCCAGCATTTT
abundance: NA; v_gene: TRBV2; d_gene: TRBD2; j_gene: TRBJ2-1; CDR3aa: CASTPSPGGIEQFF; CDR3nt: TGTGCCAGCACCCCATCACCGGGAGGAATCGAGCAGTTCTTC
abundance: once; v_gene: TRBV28; d_gene: NA; j_gene: TRBJ1-1; CDR3aa: CASSLITPGTEAFF; CDR3nt: TGTGCCAGCAGCCTTATCACCCCGGGAACTGAAGCTTTCTTT
abundance: NA; v_gene: TRBV4-3; d_gene: TRBD1; j_gene: TRBJ2-2; CDR3aa: CASRLDRDTGELFF; CDR3nt: TGCGCCAGCAGATTAGACAGGGACACCGGGGAGCTGTTTTTT
abundance: NA; v_gene: TRBV4-1; d_gene: NA; j_gene: TRBJ2-7; CDR3aa: CASSHSGSHEQYF; CDR3nt: TGCGCCAGCAGCCATTCCGGATCCCACGAGCAGTACTTC